This T cell receptor (beta chain) was documented in a study of shared clonotypes between healthy human individuals (dated by TCRdb to the early 2020s). About the study as a whole: A couple of women and three men aged 18 to 49 years were included in the cohort. For each donor, three plates each were used for CD4 naive and CD4 memory, two plates were used for CD8 naive, and one plate was used for CD8 memory. Blood TCR repertoires of five healthy adults were deeply sequenced to estimate repertoire size and the extent of clonotype sharing between individuals. Libraries were prepared and TCR repertoires were sequenced by different laboratories using diverse techniques, in order to increase sequencing depth and limit assay-specific biases. Per donor, leukapheresis produced somewhere between about 0.94 and 9 billion PBMCs.

Trimming takes 8 bases from V and 3 bases from J, and the germline ends sit 16 bases apart. Based on the germline V gene (reference sequence), the CDR1 and CDR2 sequences are SEHNR and FQNEAQ. The cysteine opens and the phenylalanine closes a CDR3 of 14 amino acids. CDR3 DNA only is kept here, 42 bases in frame from base 1. Regarding this clone: Its antigen specificity is not known. Base quality data are lacking; no much larger clone is found one base away.

Using the deep immunoSEQ assay, TCR CDR3 regions were amplified from genomic DNA by multiplex PCR. Extracted genomic DNA from each cell subset was distributed evenly across all wells of several immunoSEQ 96-well plates, and each plate was treated as a replicate. For sorted subsets, approximately 210 ng genomic DNA, equal to some 28,000 T cell genomes, was loaded into each replicate PCR. Purified libraries were quantified with a Qubit 3.0 fluorometer, sized on a Bioanalyzer 2100, and re-quantified with the KAPA Library Quantification kit. Each immunoSEQ 96-well plate was sequenced on its own single-read 150-cycle Illumina NextSeq 550 flow cell. On the authors' methods: The immunoSEQ output contained only junctional sequences without quality scores, so filtering could not match that applied to full-length reads. To assign V/J genes and CDR3, sequences were annotated using PyIR, a Python wrapper for IgBLAST v1.9, with IMGT germline references. Reads with weak V/J assignments (E-value above 1e-6), missing CDR3, stop codons, out-of-frame junctions, or ambiguous translated residues were removed. A V3J clonotype was defined by an identical inferred V gene, J gene, and CDR3 amino acid sequence. The percentage overlap between two repertoires was calculated by dividing the number of shared unique clonotypes by the size of the smaller repertoire. Repertoire richness was assessed with RTK rarefaction, the Chao1 estimator, and Recon v2.1 estimates of unobserved clonotypes. Generation probabilities for all TCRbeta clonotypes obtained by the gDNA method from a handful of donors were computed using OLGA. This is the immuneACCESS table as TCRdb keeps it, with only in-frame sequences that have V and J called. A part of the clones is gone; compared with another copy, unresolved V genes explain less than half, and the rest is unexplained. Clonal size and the V and J genes are those of that table, whereas D and trimming came from the DNA. The sample contains some 1.5 million clones, around 98% of them found a single time. The top ten constitute 0.4% to 0.55% of the sample.

Donors were healthy HIV-negative adults with no recently reported acute infections or vaccinations. All donors were Caucasian adults living in Nashville, Tennessee, USA. Magnetic negative selection was used to enrich CD4+ T cells, after which naive cells were positively selected on CD45RA and the negative fraction became the memory subset. Blood was collected by leukapheresis, and PBMCs were isolated by Ficoll-Histopaque density gradient centrifugation and then cryopreserved in liquid nitrogen vapor phase. Analytical flow cytometry was used to check the purity and quantity of each magnetically sorted T cell population. From each sorted fraction, genomic DNA was isolated and quantified by UV absorbance on a Nanodrop 2000c. The study at large found these results: The small number of donors limited the genetic and exposure-history diversity represented. Sharing across a few donors was observed for roughly 5.4% of naive CD4, 3% to 3.5% of naive CD8, about 2.3% of memory CD4, and around 0.4% of memory CD8 clonotypes. Naive subsets generally had larger estimated clonotype richness than memory subsets did. Incomplete sequencing was indicated by rarefaction of sorted-subset datasets, despite the large sequencing depth. Pairwise subsampling led to the expectation that sequencing depth would affect the degree of clonotype sharing among donors. Only blood was sampled, and tissue TCR repertoires likely differ from those in blood. Compared with non-shared clonotypes, the clonotypes found in all four sorted-subset donors had higher generation probabilities.

Specimen: naive CD4+ T cells sorted from blood. Sample cell subset or site, as interpreted from the label and publication: CD45RA+ positively selected. This receptor was identified in a man aged 25 to 40 in good health. This receptor chain uses TRBV7-9 and TRBJ2-5, with an unclear D gene assignment. The encoded CDR3 is CASPGDRAKETQYF. The nucleotides are TGTGCCAGCCCTGGGGATAGGGCGAAAGAGACCCAGTACTTC.